The text below deals with one T cell receptor beta chain. This entry belongs to a study of blood T cell repertoires in COVID-19. Only in-frame clones appear in the TCRdb table, and some are missing; sequencing was by immunoSEQ multiplex PCR. The sample yields around 140,000 clones, roughly three quarters seen once. The CDR3 length is 16 residues. Trimming cost V 2 bases and J 8 bases, with 16 bases left between them. Germline V lookup: CDR1 MGHRA, CDR2 YSYEKL. The rearrangement joins TRBV4-1 to TRBJ1-6, with unresolved D. Sequencing used PBMCs or T cells enriched from blood (not recorded which). The sequence was obtained from a woman aged 45-65 years who had recovered from COVID-19. As DNA, the CDR3 is TGCGCCAGCAGCCAACAACTACCGACGGGATATTCACCCCTCCACTTT. Residues: CASSQQLPTGYSPLHF.